One sample yielded the 18 T cell receptor beta chains listed below, sequenced in a study of blood T cell repertoires in COVID-19. The protocol was immunoSEQ multiplex PCR, while the TCRdb copy is restricted to in-frame clones and leaves out a portion. In the table there are roughly 49,000 clones, about 70% of which are singletons. Input material: peripheral blood. All receptors come from a woman between 65 and 79 years old with acute or convalescent COVID-19.

Relative to its sample, this clone is medium-sized (0.01 to 0.1%). This chain joins TRBV7-9 and TRBJ2-2; 7 positions match TRBD2. The germline V gene encodes CDR1 SEHNR and CDR2 FQNEAQ (reference sequence). The CDR3 has 16 residues. The ends lost 4 bases at V and 1 base at J; junction bases unmatched: 6. The CDR3 is CASSSRDYLNTGELFF. The CDR3 bases are TGTGCCAGCAGCTCCCGGGACTACCTGAACACCGGGGAGCTGTTTTTT.

This clone has a handful of counts. The J gene is TRBJ2-1, the V gene TRBV6-1; D is possibly TRBD2 (6 bases). The CDR3 runs 14 residues. V lost 3 bases and J lost 5, with 11 bases in between. Germline-derived CDR1 and CDR2 are MNHNS and SASEGT. In nucleotides, the CDR3 is TGTGCCAGCAGTGACGGAGGGCACCACAATGAGCAGTTCTTC. Its translation: CASSDGGHHNEQFF.

The chain uses TRBV4-1 and TRBJ1-5; no clear D. CDR1 is MGHRA, CDR2 YSYEKL, per germline. This CDR3 is built from 15 residues. V gave up 0 bases and J gave up 7 bases, with 13 bases separating them. This chain's CDR3 is CASSQEARGNQPQHF. The CDR3 nucleotides read TGCGCCAGCAGCCAAGAAGCTAGAGGGAACCAGCCCCAGCATTTT.

This sequence joins TRBV3-1 (or the pseudogene TRBV3-2) and TRBJ1-2; TRBD1 matches 10 bases. Germline CDR1 is LGHDT and CDR2 is YNNKEL (reference sequence). The CDR3 spans 15 residues. V shed 4 bases and J 8 bases; nucleotides not matched to a gene: 10. CDR3 protein: CASSRRPGTGDGYTF. In DNA form, the CDR3 reads TGTGCCAGCAGCCGCCGTCCCGGGACAGGGGACGGCTACACCTTC.

This clone has a handful of counts. This sequence joins TRBV4-3 and TRBJ2-2, with D uncertain. CDR3 length equals 14 residues. Germline CDR1 is LGHNA and CDR2 is YSLEER. With 4 bases removed from V and 2 bases from J, the gap between germline ends came to 8 bases. Here the CDR3 reads CASSRGGNTGELFF. The CDR3 coding sequence is TGCGCCAGCAGCCGTGGCGGCAACACCGGGGAGCTGTTTTTT.

CDR3 in DNA: TGCGCCAGCAGCGACCGGGACACCTATAGCAATCAGCCCCAGCATTTT. Its protein is CASSDRDTYSNQPQHF. V gene TRBV4-1 combines with J gene TRBJ1-5; a weak D match, TRBD1 (6 bases). The CDR3 length is 16 residues. V lost 5 bases and J 0 bases, leaving 14 bases between the germline ends. CDR1 is MGHRA and CDR2 is YSYEKL in the germline V gene.

V is TRBV19 and J is TRBJ1-5; D possibly corresponds to TRBD1 (5 bases). Between the trimmed V and J ends, which lost 3 bases and 0 bases, there was a span of 9 bases. Germline-derived CDR1 and CDR2 are LNHDA and SQIVND (reference sequence). The CDR3 totals 15 residues. The CDR3 DNA sequence: TGTGCCAGTAGTATCTACAGGAGTAGCAATCAGCCCCAGCATTTT. Protein: CASSIYRSSNQPQHF. Together with reference TRBV19 and TRBJ1-5, the CDR3 gives the full variable domain: DGGITQSPKYLFRKEGQNVTLSCEQNLNHDAMYWYRQDPGQGLRLIYYSQIVNDFQKGDIAEGYSVSREKKESFPLTVTSAQKNPTAFYLCASSIYRSSNQPQHFGDGTRLSIL.

The rearrangement uses TRBV2 and TRBJ2-7; D might be TRBD1 (6 bases). CDR3 length equals 16 residues. Trimming removed 1 base at V and 1 base at J, with 14 bases between. Looked up from germline, CDR1 is SNHLY and CDR2 is FYNNEI. CDR3 in DNA: TGTGCCAGCAGTGAAGAGACAGGCCCAAGGTCCTACGAGCAGTACTTC. Amino acid sequence: CASSEETGPRSYEQYF.

This clone turned up a few times. The chain has TRBV5-4 and TRBJ2-3; maybe TRBD2 (6 bases). The germline V gene has CDR1 SGHNT and CDR2 YYREEE (reference sequence). The CDR3 is made up of 16 amino acids. Trimming left V 1 base short and J 0 bases short, with 12 bases between. In DNA form, the CDR3 reads TGTGCCAGCAGCTTGAATGCGGGATGGAGCACAGATACGCAGTATTTT. Translated, it gives CASSLNAGWSTDTQYF. The variable domain in full, completed from reference TRBV5-4 and TRBJ2-3, reads ETGVTQSPTHLIKTRGQQVTLRCSSQSGHNTVSWYQQALGQGPQFIFQYYREEENGRGNFPPRFSGLQFPNYSSELNVNALELDDSALYLCASSLNAGWSTDTQYFGPGTRLTVL.

The chain joins TRBV28 to TRBJ1-6; D call uncertain. Trimming pared 5 bases from V and 10 bases from J, leaving 9 bases between. This CDR3 comprises 12 residues. From germline, CDR1 is MDHEN and CDR2 SYDVKM. CDR3 bases: TGTGCCAGCAGTATCCCGGGATCACCCCTCCACTTT. Encoded protein: CASSIPGSPLHF. Combining the CDR3 with reference TRBV28 and TRBJ1-6 gives the whole variable domain DVKVTQSSRYLVKRTGEKVFLECVQDMDHENMFWYRQDPGLGLRLIYFSYDVKMKEKGDIPEGYSVSREKKERFSLILESASTNQTSMYLCASSIPGSPLHFGNGTRLTVT.

The table lists this clone with a few counts. V and J are TRBV2 and TRBJ1-5; D is perhaps TRBD1 (6 bases). This CDR3 has 15 amino acids. Germline assignment: CDR1 SNHLY and CDR2 FYNNEI. Trimming pared 3 bases from V and 2 bases from J, leaving 11 bases between. CDR3 DNA: TGTGCCAGCAGTGATTTAGGGGGAGGCAATCAGCCCCAGCATTTT. It specifies CASSDLGGGNQPQHF.

The J gene is TRBJ1-2, the V gene TRBV18; 7 bases are a match to TRBD1. Germline-derived CDR1 and CDR2 are KGHSH and LQKENI. J gave up 4 bases and V 2 bases, and 4 bases lay outside the gene matches. The CDR3 contains 14 residues. The CDR3 is CASSPDRQGYGYTF. The CDR3 nucleotides read TGTGCCAGCTCACCAGATAGACAGGGCTATGGCTACACCTTC.

The J gene is TRBJ2-7, the V gene TRBV19; 11 bases are shared with TRBD2. V dropped 5 bases and J dropped 4; count of bases not matched to a gene: 13. Germline CDR1 LNHDA, CDR2 SQIVND (reference sequence). This CDR3 has 17 residues. The CDR3 is CASSSIAGGPVSYEQYF. DNA for the CDR3: TGTGCCAGTAGTTCGATAGCGGGAGGGCCGGTCTCTTACGAGCAGTACTTC.

This CDR3 reads CASSLRPGLTDEAFF. The CDR3 DNA is TGTGCCAGCAGCCTACGACCTGGACTCACCGATGAAGCTTTCTTT. The rearrangement links TRBV6-5 to TRBJ1-1; D is ambiguous. V dropped 6 bases and J dropped 7 bases, with 21 bases sitting between them. Germline lookup yields CDR1 MNHEY and CDR2 SVGAGI. CDR3 size: 15 residues.

This chain joins TRBV9 and TRBJ1-1; TRBD1 might be the D (6 bases). In germline, CDR1 is SGDLS, CDR2 YYNGEE. The length of the CDR3 is 18 residues. V was trimmed by 0 bases and J by 0 bases, leaving 18 bases between them. For the CDR3, the DNA is TGTGCCAGCAGCGTAGAGGGCCAATGGTGGGGGCTGAACACTGAAGCTTTCTTT. Its translation is CASSVEGQWWGLNTEAFF.

Comments on this clone: In the same sample, other DNA sequences code for this CDR3. The chain joins TRBV29-1 to TRBJ1-2; 8 bases map to TRBD1. After removal of 1 base from V and 2 bases from J, the junction contained 0 bases not matched to a gene. CDR3 size: 13 residues. Germline V gives CDR1 SQVTM, CDR2 ANQGSEA. The CDR3 loop reads CSVEGQGNYGYTF. The CDR3 DNA sequence: TGCAGCGTTGAAGGACAGGGGAACTATGGCTACACCTTC. The full variable domain, completed using reference TRBV29-1 and TRBJ1-2, is SAVISQKPSRDICQRGTSLTIQCQVDSQVTMMFWYRQQPGQSLTLIATANQGSEATYESGFVIDKFPISRPNLTFSTLTVSNMSPEDSSIYLCSVEGQGNYGYTFGSGTRLTVV.

The chain combines TRBV4-1 with TRBJ2-3, with D perhaps matching TRBD2 (6 bases). The CDR3 spans 15 residues. The germline CDR1 and CDR2 sequences are MGHRA and YSYEKL. The V gene lost 4 bases and the J gene lost 1 base, with 12 bases spanning the gap. The CDR3: CASSLGLHRTDTQYF. As DNA, the CDR3 is TGCGCCAGCAGCCTAGGACTACATCGCACAGATACGCAGTATTTT.

This clone was seen once. The chain carries TRBV7-2 and TRBJ1-4; 9 nucleotides line up with TRBD1. Germline loops: CDR1 SGHTA, CDR2 FQGNSA. V was pared by 1 base and J by 0 bases, with 3 bases of the junction left unmatched. This CDR3 comprises 17 residues. CDR3 loop: CASSLGGQGPTNEKLFF. DNA of the CDR3: TGTGCCAGCAGCTTAGGGGGACAGGGACCAACTAATGAAAAACTGTTTTTT.